The clone carrying this T cell receptor beta chain was counted many times. A read error may produce the germline difference seen at one junction end. From the RT-PCR reads, TCRdb called clonotypes with MiXCR, one entry per CDR3 protein. The sample lists approximately 680,000 distinct CDR3 sequences, around a sixth occurring once. The CDR3 sequence is 12 residues long. Germline V lookup: CDR1 SGHRS, CDR2 YFSETQ. The record originates from a study of response to subunit inactivated influenza vaccine. The chain is built from TRBV5-1 and TRBJ2-7, with unresolved D. The sequence was obtained from a man in his fifties or sixties who received an inactivated influenza vaccine. The starting material was PBMCs from blood, obtained 11 to 12 days after vaccination. The DNA of the CDR3 is TGTGCCAGCAGCTCAAGCTCCTACGAGCAGTACTTC. It yields the protein CASSSSSYEQYF.